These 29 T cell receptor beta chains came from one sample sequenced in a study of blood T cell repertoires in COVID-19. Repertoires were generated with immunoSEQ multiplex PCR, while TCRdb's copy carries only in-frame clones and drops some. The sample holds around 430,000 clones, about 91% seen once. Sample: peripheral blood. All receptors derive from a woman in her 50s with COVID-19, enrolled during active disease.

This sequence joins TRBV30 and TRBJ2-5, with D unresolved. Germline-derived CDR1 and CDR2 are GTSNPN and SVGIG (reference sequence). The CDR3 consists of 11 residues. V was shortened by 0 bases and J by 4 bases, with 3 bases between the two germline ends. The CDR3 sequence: CAWSVAETQYF. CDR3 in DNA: TGTGCCTGGAGTGTAGCAGAGACCCAGTACTTC.

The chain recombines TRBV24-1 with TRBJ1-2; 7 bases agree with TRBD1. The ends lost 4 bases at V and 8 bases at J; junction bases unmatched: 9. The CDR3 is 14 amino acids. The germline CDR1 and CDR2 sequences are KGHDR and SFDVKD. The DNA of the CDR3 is TGTGCCACCAGTGAAAATACAGGGGAGCGGGGCTACACCTTC. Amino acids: CATSENTGERGYTF.

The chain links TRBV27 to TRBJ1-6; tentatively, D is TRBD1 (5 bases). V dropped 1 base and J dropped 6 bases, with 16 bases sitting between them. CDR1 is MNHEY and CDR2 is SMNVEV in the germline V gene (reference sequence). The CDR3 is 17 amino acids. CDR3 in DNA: TGTGCCAGCAGTTTATGGACCGGGGGGGTCGGTAATTCACCCCTCCACTTT. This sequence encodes CASSLWTGGVGNSPLHF.

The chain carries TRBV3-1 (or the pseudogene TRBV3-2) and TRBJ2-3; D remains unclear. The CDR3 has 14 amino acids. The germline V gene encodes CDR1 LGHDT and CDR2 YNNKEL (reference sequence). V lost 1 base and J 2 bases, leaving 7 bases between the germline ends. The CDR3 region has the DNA TGTGCCAGCAGCCAAGGCTCCTACACAGATACGCAGTATTTT. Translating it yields CASSQGSYTDTQYF.

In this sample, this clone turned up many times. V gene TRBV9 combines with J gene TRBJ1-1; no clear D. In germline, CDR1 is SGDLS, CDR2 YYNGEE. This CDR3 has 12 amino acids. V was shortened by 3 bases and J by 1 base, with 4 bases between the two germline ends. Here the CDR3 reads CASSDRNTEAFF. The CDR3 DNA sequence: TGTGCCAGCAGCGATAGGAACACTGAAGCTTTCTTT.

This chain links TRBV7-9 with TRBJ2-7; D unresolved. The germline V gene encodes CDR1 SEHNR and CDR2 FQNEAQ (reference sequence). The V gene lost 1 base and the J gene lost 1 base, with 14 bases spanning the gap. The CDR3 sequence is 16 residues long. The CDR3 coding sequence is TGTGCCAGCAGCTTAGGGCTGGGCATGTCTTCCTACGAGCAGTACTTC. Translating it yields CASSLGLGMSSYEQYF.

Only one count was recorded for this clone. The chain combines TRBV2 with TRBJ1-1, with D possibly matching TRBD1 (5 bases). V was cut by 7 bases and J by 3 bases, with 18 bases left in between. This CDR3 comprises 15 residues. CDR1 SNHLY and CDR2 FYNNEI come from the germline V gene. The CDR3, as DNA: TGTGCCAGCACCAATCCGGTCAGGGCGGACACTGAAGCTTTCTTT. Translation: CASTNPVRADTEAFF.

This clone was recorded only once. CDR3 DNA sequence: TGTGCCAGCAGCCTGGACAGTAGCGCAGATACGCAGTATTTT. This encodes CASSLDSSADTQYF. The chain is built from TRBV7-9 and TRBJ2-3; TRBD1 might be the D (6 bases). This CDR3 has 14 amino acids. Germline V gene sequence: CDR1 SEHNR, CDR2 FQNEAQ (reference sequence). V lost 5 bases and J 4 bases, leaving 13 bases between the germline ends.

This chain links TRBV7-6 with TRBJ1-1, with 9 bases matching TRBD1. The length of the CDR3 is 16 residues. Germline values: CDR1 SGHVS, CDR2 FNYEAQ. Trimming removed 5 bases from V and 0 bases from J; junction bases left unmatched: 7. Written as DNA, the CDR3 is TGTGCCAGCAGCCCCACTGGACAGGGGATGAACACTGAAGCTTTCTTT. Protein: CASSPTGQGMNTEAFF.

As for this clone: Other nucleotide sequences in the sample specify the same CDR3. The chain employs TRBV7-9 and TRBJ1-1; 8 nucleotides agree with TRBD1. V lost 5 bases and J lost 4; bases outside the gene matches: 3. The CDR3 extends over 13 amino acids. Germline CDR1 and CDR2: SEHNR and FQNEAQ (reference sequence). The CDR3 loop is CASSPGTGTEAFF. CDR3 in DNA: TGTGCCAGCAGCCCCGGGACAGGCACTGAAGCTTTCTTT.

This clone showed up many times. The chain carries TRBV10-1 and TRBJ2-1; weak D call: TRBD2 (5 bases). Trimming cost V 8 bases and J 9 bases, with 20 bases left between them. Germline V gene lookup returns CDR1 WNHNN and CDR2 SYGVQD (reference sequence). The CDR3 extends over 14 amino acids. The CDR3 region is CASSDPGIYGEQFF. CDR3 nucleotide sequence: TGCGCCAGCTCCGACCCCGGGATCTACGGTGAGCAGTTCTTC.

The CDR3 reads CASFLRTGVTGANVLTF. The CDR3 DNA reads as TGTGCCAGCTTCCTTCGGACAGGTGTGACTGGGGCCAACGTCCTGACTTTC. The chain combines TRBV2 with TRBJ2-6; 7 positions agree with TRBD1. The CDR3 is 17 residues long. The J segment lost 2 bases and the V segment lost 8 bases, leaving 12 bases of the junction unmatched. Germline values: CDR1 SNHLY, CDR2 FYNNEI.

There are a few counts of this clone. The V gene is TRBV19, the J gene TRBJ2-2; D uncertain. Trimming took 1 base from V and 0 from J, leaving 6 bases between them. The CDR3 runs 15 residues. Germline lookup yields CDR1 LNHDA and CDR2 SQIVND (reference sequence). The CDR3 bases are TGTGCCAGTAGTATAGGAGAGGCGAACACCGGGGAGCTGTTTTTT. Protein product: CASSIGEANTGELFF. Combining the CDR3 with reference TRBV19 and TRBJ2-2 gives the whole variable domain DGGITQSPKYLFRKEGQNVTLSCEQNLNHDAMYWYRQDPGQGLRLIYYSQIVNDFQKGDIAEGYSVSREKKESFPLTVTSAQKNPTAFYLCASSIGEANTGELFFGEGSRLTVL.

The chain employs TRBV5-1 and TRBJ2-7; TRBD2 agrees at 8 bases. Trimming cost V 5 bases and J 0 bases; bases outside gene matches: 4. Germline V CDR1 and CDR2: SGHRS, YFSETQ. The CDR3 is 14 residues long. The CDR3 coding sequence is TGCGCCAGCAGGGGCGGGGGGCCCTCCTACGAGCAGTACTTC. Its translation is CASRGGGPSYEQYF.

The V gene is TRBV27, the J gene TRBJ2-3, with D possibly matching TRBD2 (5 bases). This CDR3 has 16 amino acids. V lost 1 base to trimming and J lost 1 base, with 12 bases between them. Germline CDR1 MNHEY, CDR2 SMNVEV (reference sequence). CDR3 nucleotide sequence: TGTGCCAGCAGTTTATTACGAGCGGTGGGCACAGATACGCAGTATTTT. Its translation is CASSLLRAVGTDTQYF.

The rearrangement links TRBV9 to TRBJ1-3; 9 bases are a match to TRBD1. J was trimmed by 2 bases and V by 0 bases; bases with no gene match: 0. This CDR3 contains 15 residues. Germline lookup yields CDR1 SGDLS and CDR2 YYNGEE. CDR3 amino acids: CASSVGTGAGNTIYF. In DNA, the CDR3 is TGTGCCAGCAGCGTAGGGACAGGGGCTGGAAACACCATATATTTT.

In DNA, the CDR3 is TGCGCCAGCAGCGCGGGACTAGCGGGGTACAATGAGCAGTTCTTC. It translates to CASSAGLAGYNEQFF. This rearrangement joins TRBV5-1 to TRBJ2-1; 13 bases agree with TRBD2. Germline CDR1 reads SGHRS; CDR2 reads YFSETQ. Trimming took 4 bases from V and 4 from J; bases not matched to a gene: 2. The CDR3 sequence is 15 residues long.

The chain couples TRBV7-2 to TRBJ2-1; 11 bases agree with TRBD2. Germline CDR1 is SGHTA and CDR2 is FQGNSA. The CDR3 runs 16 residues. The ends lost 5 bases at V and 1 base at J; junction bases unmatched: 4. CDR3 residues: CASSRTSGGSYNEQFF. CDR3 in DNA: TGTGCCAGCAGCCGTACTAGCGGGGGTTCCTACAATGAGCAGTTCTTC.

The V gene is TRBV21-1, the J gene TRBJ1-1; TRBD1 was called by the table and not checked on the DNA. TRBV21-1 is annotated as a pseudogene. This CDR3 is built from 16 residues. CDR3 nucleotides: TGTGCCAGCAGCAAAGAGCGGAGGACAGGGGGTATTGAAGCTTTCTTT. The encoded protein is CASSKERRTGGIEAFF.

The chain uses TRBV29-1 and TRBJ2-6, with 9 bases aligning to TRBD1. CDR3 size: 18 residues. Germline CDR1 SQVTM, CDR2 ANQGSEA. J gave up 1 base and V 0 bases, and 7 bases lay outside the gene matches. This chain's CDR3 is CSVEDSYRGPSGANVLTF. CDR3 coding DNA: TGCAGCGTTGAAGATTCGTACAGGGGGCCTTCTGGGGCCAACGTCCTGACTTTC.

CDR3 in amino acids: CASREQGRVATEAFF. The CDR3 nucleotides read TGTGCCAGCAGGGAGCAAGGCAGGGTGGCAACTGAAGCTTTCTTT. V gene TRBV25-1 combines with J gene TRBJ1-1; D is perhaps TRBD1 (5 bases). Germline CDR1 MGHDK, CDR2 SYGVNS. V lost 6 bases to trimming and J lost 5 bases, with 19 bases between them. The CDR3 has 15 amino acids.

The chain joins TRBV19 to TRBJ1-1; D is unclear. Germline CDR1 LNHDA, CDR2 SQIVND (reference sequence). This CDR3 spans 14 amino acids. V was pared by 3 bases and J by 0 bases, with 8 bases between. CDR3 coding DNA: TGTGCCAGTAGTATCGGGGTAATGAACACTGAAGCTTTCTTT. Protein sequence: CASSIGVMNTEAFF.

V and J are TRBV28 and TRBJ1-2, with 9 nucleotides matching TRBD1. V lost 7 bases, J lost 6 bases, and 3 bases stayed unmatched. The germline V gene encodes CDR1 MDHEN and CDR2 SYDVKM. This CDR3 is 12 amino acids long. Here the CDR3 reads CASNRGRDGYTF. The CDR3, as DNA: TGTGCCAGCAACAGGGGGCGGGATGGCTACACCTTC.

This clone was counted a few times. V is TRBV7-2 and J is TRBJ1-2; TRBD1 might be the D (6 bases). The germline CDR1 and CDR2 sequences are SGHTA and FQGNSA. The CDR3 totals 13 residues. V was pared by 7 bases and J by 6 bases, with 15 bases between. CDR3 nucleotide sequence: TGTGCCAGCAACCAAAGGGGGAGGGATGGCTACACCTTC. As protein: CASNQRGRDGYTF. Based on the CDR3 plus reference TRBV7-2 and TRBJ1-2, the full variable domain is GAGVSQSPSNKVTEKGKDVELRCDPISGHTALYWYRQSLGQGLEFLIYFQGNSAPDKSGLPSDRFSAERTGGSVSTLTIQRTQQEDSAVYLCASNQRGRDGYTFGSGTRLTVV.

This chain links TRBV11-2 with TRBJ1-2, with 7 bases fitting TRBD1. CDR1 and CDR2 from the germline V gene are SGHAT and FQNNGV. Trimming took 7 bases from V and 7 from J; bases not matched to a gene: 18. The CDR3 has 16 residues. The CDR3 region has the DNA TGTGCCAGCAACGATCTACAGGGGCCGCGTGTGAGTGGCTACACCTTC. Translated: CASNDLQGPRVSGYTF.

The CDR3 DNA is TGTGCCAGCAGCCTTGGGGACATCCTGAACACTGAAGCTTTCTTT. Its protein is CASSLGDILNTEAFF. The chain recombines TRBV7-9 with TRBJ1-1; D may be TRBD1 (6 bases). This CDR3 has 15 amino acids. Trimming removed 5 bases at V and 0 bases at J, with 13 bases between. The germline CDR1 and CDR2 sequences are SEHNR and FQNEAQ (reference sequence).

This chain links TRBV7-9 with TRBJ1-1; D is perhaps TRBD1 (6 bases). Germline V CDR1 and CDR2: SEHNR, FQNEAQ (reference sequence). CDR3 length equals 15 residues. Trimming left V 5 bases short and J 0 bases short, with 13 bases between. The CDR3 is CASSPGGGMNTEAFF. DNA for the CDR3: TGTGCCAGCAGCCCCGGGGGGGGCATGAACACTGAAGCTTTCTTT.

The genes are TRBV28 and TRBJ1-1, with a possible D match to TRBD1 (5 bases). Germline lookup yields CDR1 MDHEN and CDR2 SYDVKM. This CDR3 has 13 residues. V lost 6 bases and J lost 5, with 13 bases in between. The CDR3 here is CASSHAGGTEAFF. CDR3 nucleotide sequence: TGTGCCAGCAGCCACGCGGGGGGTACTGAAGCTTTCTTT.

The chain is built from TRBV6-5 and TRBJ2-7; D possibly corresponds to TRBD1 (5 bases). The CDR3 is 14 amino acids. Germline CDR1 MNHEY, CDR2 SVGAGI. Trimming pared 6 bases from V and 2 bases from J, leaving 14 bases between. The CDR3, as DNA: TGTGCCAGCAGCCCCAGGGCGGATGCCTACGAGCAGTACTTC. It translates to CASSPRADAYEQYF.